Listed below are T cell receptor beta chains from one sample, sequenced in a study of pediatric ulcerative colitis. Assay: immunoSEQ multiplex PCR; the TCRdb copy retains only in-frame clones and omits some. In the table there are fewer than 30,000 clones, about 69% of which are singletons. The sample was gut tissue. The receptors originated from a boy aged 5-17 years with severe ulcerative colitis. Both conserved end residues are part of each CDR3. Fields, in order: D gene, clone size, J gene, V gene, CDR3 protein, CDR3 DNA. D genes are given only for firm matches. Only part of the rows carry a size: once, few, many, or a class if the clone is expanded.

d_call: NA; clone_size: NA; j_call: TRBJ1-2; v_call: TRBV30; cdr3_aa: CAWSRQGSAGYTF; cdr3_nt: TGTGCCTGGAGTCGCCAGGGGTCGGCTGGCTACACCTTC
d_call: NA; clone_size: once; j_call: TRBJ2-7; v_call: TRBV30; cdr3_aa: CAWAKGTVSSAYEQYF; cdr3_nt: TGTGCCTGGGCAAAGGGGACTGTGAGTAGCGCCTACGAGCAGTACTTC
d_call: NA; clone_size: NA; j_call: TRBJ2-7; v_call: TRBV5-6; cdr3_aa: CASSTTGTPGEQYF; cdr3_nt: TGTGCCAGCAGCACCACCGGGACACCCGGCGAGCAGTACTTC
d_call: NA; clone_size: few; j_call: TRBJ2-1; v_call: TRBV6-4; cdr3_aa: CASSEDGEQFF; cdr3_nt: TGTGCCAGCAGTGAGGATGGTGAGCAGTTCTTC
d_call: TRBD2; clone_size: NA; j_call: TRBJ2-3; v_call: TRBV5-1; cdr3_aa: CASSSGTTSADTQYF; cdr3_nt: TGCGCCAGCAGCTCAGGGACTACGTCCGCAGATACGCAGTATTTT
d_call: NA; clone_size: NA; j_call: TRBJ1-4; v_call: TRBV23-1; cdr3_aa: CASSQDRQGEKLFF; cdr3_nt: TGCGCCAGCAGTCAAGATCGGCAGGGCGAAAAACTGTTTTTT
d_call: TRBD2; clone_size: NA; j_call: TRBJ2-2; v_call: TRBV6-6; cdr3_aa: CASSSTSANGELFF; cdr3_nt: TGTGCCAGCAGTTCGACTAGCGCGAACGGGGAGCTGTTTTTT
d_call: TRBD2; clone_size: NA; j_call: TRBJ2-1; v_call: TRBV4-2; cdr3_aa: CASSQDRASGTYNEQFF; cdr3_nt: TGTGCCAGCAGCCAAGATAGGGCTAGCGGGACCTACAATGAGCAGTTCTTC
d_call: TRBD1; clone_size: NA; j_call: TRBJ1-5; v_call: TRBV6-1; cdr3_aa: CASMRDRAQPQHF; cdr3_nt: TGTGCCAGCATGCGGGACAGGGCTCAGCCCCAGCATTTT
d_call: TRBD2; clone_size: few; j_call: TRBJ2-3; v_call: TRBV6-1; cdr3_aa: CASRRLAGGTDTQYF; cdr3_nt: TGTGCCAGCAGAAGACTAGCGGGAGGCACAGATACGCAGTATTTT
d_call: NA; clone_size: few; j_call: TRBJ1-1; v_call: TRBV14; cdr3_aa: CASSQARSEAFF; cdr3_nt: TGTGCCAGCAGCCAAGCACGCAGTGAAGCTTTCTTT
d_call: NA; clone_size: NA; j_call: TRBJ2-1; v_call: TRBV30; cdr3_aa: CAWSVGLQYNEQFF; cdr3_nt: TGTGCCTGGAGTGTGGGGCTACAATACAATGAGCAGTTCTTC
d_call: TRBD1; clone_size: NA; j_call: TRBJ1-2; v_call: TRBV19; cdr3_aa: CARPDRDYGYTF; cdr3_nt: TGTGCCAGACCGGACAGGGACTATGGCTACACCTTC
d_call: NA; clone_size: NA; j_call: TRBJ2-3; v_call: TRBV19; cdr3_aa: CASSQDADTQYF; cdr3_nt: TGTGCCAGTAGTCAAGACGCAGATACGCAGTATTTT
d_call: TRBD2; clone_size: NA; j_call: TRBJ2-1; v_call: TRBV6-1; cdr3_aa: CASSEALAAYNEQFF; cdr3_nt: TGTGCCAGCAGTGAAGCCCTAGCGGCCTACAATGAGCAGTTCTTC
d_call: NA; clone_size: NA; j_call: TRBJ1-1; v_call: TRBV6-1; cdr3_aa: CASSGWGVNTEAFF; cdr3_nt: TGTGCCAGCAGTGGATGGGGGGTGAACACTGAAGCTTTCTTT
d_call: NA; clone_size: NA; j_call: TRBJ1-1; v_call: TRBV5-1; cdr3_aa: CASSLGPQGLMNTEAFF; cdr3_nt: TGCGCCAGCAGCTTGGGGCCCCAGGGCCTCATGAACACTGAAGCTTTCTTT
d_call: NA; clone_size: NA; j_call: TRBJ2-1; v_call: TRBV7-9; cdr3_aa: CASSPPPDALNEQFF; cdr3_nt: TGTGCCAGCAGCCCCCCTCCGGATGCCCTCAATGAGCAGTTCTTC
d_call: TRBD1; clone_size: once; j_call: TRBJ1-4; v_call: TRBV11-2; cdr3_aa: CASSPGQGVVEKLFF; cdr3_nt: TGTGCCAGCAGCCCCGGACAGGGCGTAGTGGAAAAACTGTTTTTT
d_call: TRBD1; clone_size: NA; j_call: TRBJ2-1; v_call: TRBV6-4; cdr3_aa: CASSPGQGARDEQFF; cdr3_nt: TGTGCCAGCAGTCCGGGACAGGGGGCGAGGGATGAGCAGTTCTTC
d_call: NA; clone_size: NA; j_call: TRBJ1-1; v_call: TRBV18; cdr3_aa: CASSPTGALAAEAFF; cdr3_nt: TGTGCCAGCTCACCAACGGGGGCGCTTGCGGCTGAAGCTTTCTTT
d_call: NA; clone_size: NA; j_call: TRBJ2-3; v_call: TRBV4-3; cdr3_aa: CASSQGKGHTQYF; cdr3_nt: TGCGCCAGCAGCCAAGGAAAGGGACATACGCAGTATTTT
d_call: NA; clone_size: NA; j_call: TRBJ2-5; v_call: TRBV4-3; cdr3_aa: CASSQDGPGNQETQYF; cdr3_nt: TGCGCCAGCAGCCAAGATGGGCCCGGGAACCAAGAGACCCAGTACTTC
d_call: NA; clone_size: NA; j_call: TRBJ1-2; v_call: TRBV25-1; cdr3_aa: CASSLGVGTNGYTF; cdr3_nt: TGTGCCAGCAGTCTCGGGGTTGGAACTAATGGCTACACCTTC
d_call: TRBD1; clone_size: NA; j_call: TRBJ1-2; v_call: TRBV30; cdr3_aa: CAWSAGTGANYGYTF; cdr3_nt: TGTGCCTGGAGTGCCGGGACAGGGGCTAACTATGGCTACACCTTC
d_call: TRBD2; clone_size: once; j_call: TRBJ2-7; v_call: TRBV5-1; cdr3_aa: CASSSTSGRASEQYF; cdr3_nt: TGCGCCAGCAGCTCGACTAGCGGGAGGGCCAGCGAGCAGTACTTC
d_call: NA; clone_size: NA; j_call: TRBJ2-3; v_call: TRBV10-3; cdr3_aa: CAISAGDTQYF; cdr3_nt: TGTGCCATCAGTGCCGGAGATACGCAGTATTTT
d_call: TRBD1; clone_size: NA; j_call: TRBJ1-2; v_call: TRBV11-2; cdr3_aa: CASSLARSGQVGAYGYTF; cdr3_nt: TGTGCCAGCAGCTTAGCAAGGTCGGGACAGGTCGGGGCCTATGGCTACACCTTC
d_call: NA; clone_size: few; j_call: TRBJ2-5; v_call: TRBV11-2; cdr3_aa: CASSSQGGQETQYF; cdr3_nt: TGTGCCAGCAGCTCCCAGGGTGGCCAAGAGACCCAGTACTTC
d_call: NA; clone_size: NA; j_call: TRBJ2-3; v_call: TRBV11-2; cdr3_aa: CASSLYRASTDTQYF; cdr3_nt: TGTGCCAGCAGCTTGTACAGGGCTAGCACAGATACGCAGTATTTT
d_call: NA; clone_size: NA; j_call: TRBJ1-2; v_call: TRBV6-5; cdr3_aa: CASSWGEDGYTF; cdr3_nt: TGTGCCAGCAGTTGGGGAGAGGATGGCTACACCTTC
d_call: NA; clone_size: NA; j_call: TRBJ2-7; v_call: TRBV30; cdr3_aa: CAWSVSLHEQYF; cdr3_nt: TGTGCCTGGAGTGTCTCCCTCCACGAGCAGTACTTC
d_call: NA; clone_size: NA; j_call: TRBJ1-1; v_call: TRBV27; cdr3_aa: CASTLRAGVGEAFF; cdr3_nt: TGTGCCAGCACCCTGCGGGCTGGGGTTGGTGAAGCTTTCTTT
d_call: TRBD2; clone_size: NA; j_call: TRBJ2-1; v_call: TRBV27; cdr3_aa: CASRSGSSYNEQFF; cdr3_nt: TGTGCCAGCAGGAGCGGGAGCTCCTACAATGAGCAGTTCTTC
d_call: NA; clone_size: NA; j_call: TRBJ1-5; v_call: TRBV5-8; cdr3_aa: CASSLVSGHSNQPQHF; cdr3_nt: TGTGCCAGCAGCTTGGTGTCAGGACATAGCAATCAGCCCCAGCATTTT
d_call: NA; clone_size: NA; j_call: TRBJ2-2; v_call: TRBV14; cdr3_aa: CASSQGPRGELFF; cdr3_nt: TGTGCCAGCAGCCAGGGACCGCGTGGGGAGCTGTTTTTT
d_call: TRBD1; clone_size: NA; j_call: TRBJ1-4; v_call: TRBV5-6; cdr3_aa: CASSPWTGVGEKLFF; cdr3_nt: TGTGCCAGCAGCCCCTGGACAGGGGTCGGTGAAAAACTGTTTTTT
d_call: NA; clone_size: NA; j_call: TRBJ1-5; v_call: TRBV5-1; cdr3_aa: CASSLEGVQPQHF; cdr3_nt: TGCGCCAGCAGCTTGGAGGGGGTTCAGCCCCAGCATTTT
d_call: TRBD1; clone_size: NA; j_call: TRBJ1-2; v_call: TRBV5-6; cdr3_aa: CASSLVDAGTGEGYTF; cdr3_nt: TGTGCCAGCAGCTTGGTCGACGCTGGGACAGGAGAAGGCTACACCTTC
d_call: NA; clone_size: NA; j_call: TRBJ2-3; v_call: TRBV4-3; cdr3_aa: CASSQEAADTQYF; cdr3_nt: TGCGCCAGCAGCCAAGAGGCGGCAGATACGCAGTATTTT
d_call: NA; clone_size: few; j_call: TRBJ1-2; v_call: TRBV7-2; cdr3_aa: CASSAYSYVTYGYTF; cdr3_nt: TGTGCCAGCAGCGCCTACAGCTATGTTACTTATGGCTACACCTTC
d_call: NA; clone_size: NA; j_call: TRBJ1-3; v_call: TRBV11-2; cdr3_aa: CASSPGRGGNTIYF; cdr3_nt: TGTGCCAGCAGCCCGGGACGGGGTGGAAACACCATATATTTT
d_call: TRBD2; clone_size: few; j_call: TRBJ2-7; v_call: TRBV7-9; cdr3_aa: CASSRLAGDNEQYF; cdr3_nt: TGTGCCAGCAGCCGACTAGCGGGAGATAACGAGCAGTACTTC
d_call: NA; clone_size: once; j_call: TRBJ1-1; v_call: TRBV27; cdr3_aa: CASSLGEAFF; cdr3_nt: TGTGCCAGCAGTTTAGGTGAAGCTTTCTTT
d_call: NA; clone_size: few; j_call: TRBJ1-5; v_call: TRBV6-5; cdr3_aa: CASRRRDTSNQPQHF; cdr3_nt: TGTGCCAGCAGACGACGGGACACCAGCAATCAGCCCCAGCATTTT
d_call: NA; clone_size: once; j_call: TRBJ2-1; v_call: TRBV5-6; cdr3_aa: CASSLGRANEQFF; cdr3_nt: TGTGCCAGCAGCCTCGGACGTGCCAATGAGCAGTTCTTC
d_call: NA; clone_size: few; j_call: TRBJ1-1; v_call: TRBV30; cdr3_aa: CAWSRQTMNTEAFF; cdr3_nt: TGTGCCTGGAGCCGCCAGACCATGAACACTGAAGCTTTCTTT
d_call: NA; clone_size: NA; j_call: TRBJ1-2; v_call: TRBV5-6; cdr3_aa: CASSQLRDKKDDYTF; cdr3_nt: TGTGCCAGCAGCCAACTCCGGGACAAGAAGGATGACTACACCTTC
d_call: NA; clone_size: NA; j_call: TRBJ2-3; v_call: TRBV7-2; cdr3_aa: CASRYQSSTDTQYF; cdr3_nt: TGTGCCAGCCGCTACCAGTCGAGCACAGATACGCAGTATTTT
d_call: NA; clone_size: NA; j_call: TRBJ1-3; v_call: TRBV5-6; cdr3_aa: CASSLLGVDTIYF; cdr3_nt: TGTGCCAGCAGCTTGTTAGGGGTCGACACCATATATTTT
d_call: NA; clone_size: once; j_call: TRBJ1-1; v_call: TRBV11-2; cdr3_aa: CASSPRQGGTEAFF; cdr3_nt: TGTGCCAGCAGCCCCCGGCAGGGTGGCACTGAAGCTTTCTTT
d_call: NA; clone_size: NA; j_call: TRBJ2-3; v_call: TRBV10-3; cdr3_aa: CAMRGQSTDTQYF; cdr3_nt: TGTGCCATGCGCGGACAGAGCACAGATACGCAGTATTTT
d_call: NA; clone_size: NA; j_call: TRBJ2-3; v_call: TRBV11-2; cdr3_aa: CASSLDGTGTDTQYF; cdr3_nt: TGTGCCAGCAGCTTAGACGGGACGGGCACAGATACGCAGTATTTT
d_call: NA; clone_size: NA; j_call: TRBJ1-5; v_call: TRBV6-1; cdr3_aa: CASSARRQGSNQPQHF; cdr3_nt: TGTGCCAGCAGTGCCCGACGGCAGGGGAGCAATCAGCCCCAGCATTTT
d_call: NA; clone_size: NA; j_call: TRBJ2-1; v_call: TRBV19; cdr3_aa: CASSKFAGNEQFF; cdr3_nt: TGTGCCAGTAGTAAATTCGCGGGGAATGAGCAGTTCTTC
d_call: TRBD2; clone_size: NA; j_call: TRBJ2-1; v_call: TRBV18; cdr3_aa: CASSSSGDLSYNEQFF; cdr3_nt: TGTGCCAGCTCATCTAGCGGGGACCTCTCCTACAATGAGCAGTTCTTC